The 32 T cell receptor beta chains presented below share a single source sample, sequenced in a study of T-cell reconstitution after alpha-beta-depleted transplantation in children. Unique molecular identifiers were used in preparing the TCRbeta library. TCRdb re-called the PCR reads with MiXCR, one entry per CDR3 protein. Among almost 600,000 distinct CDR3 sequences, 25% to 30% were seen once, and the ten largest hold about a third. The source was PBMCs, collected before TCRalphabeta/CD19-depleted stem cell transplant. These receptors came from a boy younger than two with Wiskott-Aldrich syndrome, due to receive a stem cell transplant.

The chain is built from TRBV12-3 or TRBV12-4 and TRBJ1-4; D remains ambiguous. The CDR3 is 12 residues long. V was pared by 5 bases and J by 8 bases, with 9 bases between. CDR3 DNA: TGTGCCAGCAGTCTCTTAGGGGAAAAACTGTTTTTT. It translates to CASSLLGEKLFF.

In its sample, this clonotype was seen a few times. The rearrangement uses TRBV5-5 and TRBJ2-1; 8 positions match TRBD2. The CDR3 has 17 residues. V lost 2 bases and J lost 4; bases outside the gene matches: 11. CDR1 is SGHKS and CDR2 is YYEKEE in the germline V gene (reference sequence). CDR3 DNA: TGTGCCAGCAGCTTCGCGAGCGGGAGTCCCCCTTACAATGAGCAGTTCTTC. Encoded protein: CASSFASGSPPYNEQFF.

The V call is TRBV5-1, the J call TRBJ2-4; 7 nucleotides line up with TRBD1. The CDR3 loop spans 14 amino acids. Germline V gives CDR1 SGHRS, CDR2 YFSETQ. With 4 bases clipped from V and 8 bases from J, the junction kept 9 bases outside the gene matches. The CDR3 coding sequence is TGCGCCAGCAGCCCGGCAGGGGGAAGGGACATTCAGTACTTC. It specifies CASSPAGGRDIQYF.

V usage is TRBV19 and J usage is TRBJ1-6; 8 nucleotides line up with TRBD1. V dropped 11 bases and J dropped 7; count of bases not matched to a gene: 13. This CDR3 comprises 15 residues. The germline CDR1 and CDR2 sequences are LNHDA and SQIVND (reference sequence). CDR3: CAGLWRDRLNSPLHF. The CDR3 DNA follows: TGTGCCGGATTATGGCGGGACAGGCTGAATTCACCCCTCCACTTT. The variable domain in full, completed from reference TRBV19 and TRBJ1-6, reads DGGITQSPKYLFRKEGQNVTLSCEQNLNHDAMYWYRQDPGQGLRLIYYSQIVNDFQKGDIAEGYSVSREKKESFPLTVTSAQKNPTAFYLCAGLWRDRLNSPLHFGNGTRLTVT.

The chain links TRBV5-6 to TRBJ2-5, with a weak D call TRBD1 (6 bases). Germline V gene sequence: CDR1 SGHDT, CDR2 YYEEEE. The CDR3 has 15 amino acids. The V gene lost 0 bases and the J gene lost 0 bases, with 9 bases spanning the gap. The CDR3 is CASSLGQVYQETQYF. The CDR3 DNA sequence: TGTGCCAGCAGCTTGGGACAGGTTTACCAAGAGACCCAGTACTTC.

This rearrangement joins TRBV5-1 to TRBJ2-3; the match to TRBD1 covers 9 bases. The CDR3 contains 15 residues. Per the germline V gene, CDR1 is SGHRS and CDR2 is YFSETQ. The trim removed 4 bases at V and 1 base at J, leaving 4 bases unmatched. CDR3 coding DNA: TGCGCCAGCAGCAACCGGGACAGGGGCACAGATACGCAGTATTTT. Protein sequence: CASSNRDRGTDTQYF. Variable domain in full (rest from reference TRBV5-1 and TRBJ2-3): KAGVTQTPRYLIKTRGQQVTLSCSPISGHRSVSWYQQTPGQGLQFLFEYFSETQRNKGNFPGRFSGRQFSNSRSEMNVSTLELGDSALYLCASSNRDRGTDTQYFGPGTRLTVL.

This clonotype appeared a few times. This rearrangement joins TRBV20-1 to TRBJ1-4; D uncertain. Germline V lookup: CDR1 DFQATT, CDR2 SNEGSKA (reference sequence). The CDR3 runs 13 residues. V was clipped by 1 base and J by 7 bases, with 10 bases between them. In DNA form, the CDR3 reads TGCAGTGCTAGAGTGGTAGAGGGTGAAAAACTGTTTTTT. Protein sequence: CSARVVEGEKLFF.

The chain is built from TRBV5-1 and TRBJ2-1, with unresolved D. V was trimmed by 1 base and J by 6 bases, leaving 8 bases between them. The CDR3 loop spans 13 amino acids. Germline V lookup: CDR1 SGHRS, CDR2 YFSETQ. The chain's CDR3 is CASSLTPSNEQFF. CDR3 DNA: TGCGCCAGCAGCTTGACTCCTTCCAATGAGCAGTTCTTC.

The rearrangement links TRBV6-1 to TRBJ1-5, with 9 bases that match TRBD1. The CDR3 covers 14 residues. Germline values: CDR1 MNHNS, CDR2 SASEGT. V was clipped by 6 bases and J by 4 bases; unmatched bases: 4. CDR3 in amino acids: CASSRGTGNQPQHF. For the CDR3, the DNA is TGTGCCAGCAGCAGGGGGACAGGGAATCAGCCCCAGCATTTT.

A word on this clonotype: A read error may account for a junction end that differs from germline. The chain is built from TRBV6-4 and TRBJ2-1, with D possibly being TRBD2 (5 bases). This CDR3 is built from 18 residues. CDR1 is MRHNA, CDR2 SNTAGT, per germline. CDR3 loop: CASRDLYLWGSSSNEQFF. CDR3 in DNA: TGTGCCAGCAGGGACTTATATCTATGGGGAAGTAGTAGCAATGAGCAGTTCTTC.

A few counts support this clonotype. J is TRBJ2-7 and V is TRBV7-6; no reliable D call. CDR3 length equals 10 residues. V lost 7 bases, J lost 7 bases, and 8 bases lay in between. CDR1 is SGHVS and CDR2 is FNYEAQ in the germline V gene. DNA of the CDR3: TGTGCCAGCACCCCCCGGGAGCAGTACTTC. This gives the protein CASTPREQYF.

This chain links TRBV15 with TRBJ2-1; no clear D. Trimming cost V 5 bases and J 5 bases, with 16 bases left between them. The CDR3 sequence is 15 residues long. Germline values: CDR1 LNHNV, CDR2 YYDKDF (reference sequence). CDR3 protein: CATSPSEQVHNEQFF. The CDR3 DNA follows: TGTGCCACCAGCCCGTCAGAGCAAGTACACAATGAGCAGTTCTTC.

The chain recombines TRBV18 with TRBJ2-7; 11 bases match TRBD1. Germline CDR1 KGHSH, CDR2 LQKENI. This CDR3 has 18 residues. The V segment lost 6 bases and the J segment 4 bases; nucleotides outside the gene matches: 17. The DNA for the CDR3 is TGTGCCAGCTCCCCAGTCCCGGGACAGGGGGTGAGGGTTTACGAGCAGTACTTC. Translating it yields CASSPVPGQGVRVYEQYF. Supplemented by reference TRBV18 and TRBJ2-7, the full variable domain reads NAGVMQNPRHLVRRRGQEARLRCSPMKGHSHVYWYRQLPEEGLKFMVYLQKENIIDESGMPKERFSAEFPKEGPSILRIQQVVRGDSAAYFCASSPVPGQGVRVYEQYFGPGTRLTVT.

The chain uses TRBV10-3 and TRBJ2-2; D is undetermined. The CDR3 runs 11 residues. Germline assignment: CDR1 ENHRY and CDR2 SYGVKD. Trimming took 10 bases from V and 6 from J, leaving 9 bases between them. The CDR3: CATHGPGELFF. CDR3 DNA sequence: TGTGCCACCCACGGGCCCGGGGAGCTGTTTTTT.

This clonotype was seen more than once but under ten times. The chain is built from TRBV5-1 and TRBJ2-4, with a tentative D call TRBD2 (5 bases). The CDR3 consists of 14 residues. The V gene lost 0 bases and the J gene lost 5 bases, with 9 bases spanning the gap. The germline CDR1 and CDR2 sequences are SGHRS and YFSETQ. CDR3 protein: CASSLESGQNIQYF. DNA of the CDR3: TGCGCCAGCAGCTTGGAAAGCGGCCAAAACATTCAGTACTTC.

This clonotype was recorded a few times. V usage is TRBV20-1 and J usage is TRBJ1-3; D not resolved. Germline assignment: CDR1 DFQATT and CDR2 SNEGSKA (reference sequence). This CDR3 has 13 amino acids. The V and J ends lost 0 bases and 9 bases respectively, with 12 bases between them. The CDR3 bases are TGCAGTGCTAGAGATCCCAGGCTCAGCACCATATATTTT. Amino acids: CSARDPRLSTIYF.

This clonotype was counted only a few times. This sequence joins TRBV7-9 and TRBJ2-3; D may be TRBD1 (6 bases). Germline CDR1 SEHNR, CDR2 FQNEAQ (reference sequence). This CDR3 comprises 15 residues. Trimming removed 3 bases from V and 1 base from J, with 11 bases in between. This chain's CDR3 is CASSFVPGGTDTQYF. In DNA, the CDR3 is TGTGCCAGCAGCTTCGTACCAGGGGGCACAGATACGCAGTATTTT.

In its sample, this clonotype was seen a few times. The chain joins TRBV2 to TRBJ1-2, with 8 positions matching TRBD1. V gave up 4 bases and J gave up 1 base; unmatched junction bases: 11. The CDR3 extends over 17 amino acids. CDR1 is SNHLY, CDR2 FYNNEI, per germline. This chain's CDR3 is CASSGYIGTGHNYGYTF. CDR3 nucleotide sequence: TGTGCCAGCAGTGGATACATAGGGACAGGCCATAACTATGGCTACACCTTC.

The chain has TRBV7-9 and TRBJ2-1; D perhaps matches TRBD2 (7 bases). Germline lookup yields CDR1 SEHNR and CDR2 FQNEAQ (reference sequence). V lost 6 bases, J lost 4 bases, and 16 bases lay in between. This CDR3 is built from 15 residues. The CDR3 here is CASRMGGGEYNEQFF. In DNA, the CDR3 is TGTGCCAGCAGAATGGGGGGGGGCGAATACAATGAGCAGTTCTTC.

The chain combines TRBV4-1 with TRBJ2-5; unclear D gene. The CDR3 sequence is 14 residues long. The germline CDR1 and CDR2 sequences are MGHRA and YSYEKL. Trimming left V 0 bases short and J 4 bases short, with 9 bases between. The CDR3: CASSQDGTVETQYF. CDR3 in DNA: TGCGCCAGCAGCCAAGATGGCACTGTAGAGACCCAGTACTTC.

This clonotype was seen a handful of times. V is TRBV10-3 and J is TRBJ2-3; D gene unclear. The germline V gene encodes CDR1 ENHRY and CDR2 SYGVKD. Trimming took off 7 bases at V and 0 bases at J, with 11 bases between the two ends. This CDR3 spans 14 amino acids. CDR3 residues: CAIKSGSSTDTQYF. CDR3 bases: TGTGCCATCAAATCGGGCTCAAGCACAGATACGCAGTATTTT.

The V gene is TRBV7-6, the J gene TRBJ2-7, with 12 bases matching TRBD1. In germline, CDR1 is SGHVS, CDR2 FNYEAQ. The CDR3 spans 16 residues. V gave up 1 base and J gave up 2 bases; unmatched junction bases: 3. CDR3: CASSLGGTGGAYEQYF. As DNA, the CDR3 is TGTGCCAGCAGCTTAGGAGGGACAGGGGGCGCCTACGAGCAGTACTTC.

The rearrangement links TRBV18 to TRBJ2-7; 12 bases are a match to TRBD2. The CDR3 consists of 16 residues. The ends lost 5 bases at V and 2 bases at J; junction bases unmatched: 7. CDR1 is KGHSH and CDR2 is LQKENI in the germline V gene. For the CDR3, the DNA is TGTGCCAGCTCAGAAGGACTAGCGGGATTCGCCTACGAGCAGTACTTC. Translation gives CASSEGLAGFAYEQYF.

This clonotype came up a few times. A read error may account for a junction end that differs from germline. The CDR3 reads CASSYSMAGGPTF. For the CDR3, the DNA is TGTGCCAGCAGTTACTCGATGGCGGGAGGGCCTACTTTC. The chain couples TRBV6-2 or TRBV6-3 to TRBJ2-4, with 9 nucleotides matching TRBD2. The CDR3 is made up of 13 amino acids. CDR1 and CDR2 from the germline V gene are MNHEY and SVGEGT.

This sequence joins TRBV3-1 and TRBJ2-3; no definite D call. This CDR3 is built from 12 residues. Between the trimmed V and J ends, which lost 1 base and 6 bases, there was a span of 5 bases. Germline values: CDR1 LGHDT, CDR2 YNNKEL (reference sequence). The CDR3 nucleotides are TGTGCCAGCAGCCAAGGGGTCGATACGCAGTATTTT. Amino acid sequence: CASSQGVDTQYF.

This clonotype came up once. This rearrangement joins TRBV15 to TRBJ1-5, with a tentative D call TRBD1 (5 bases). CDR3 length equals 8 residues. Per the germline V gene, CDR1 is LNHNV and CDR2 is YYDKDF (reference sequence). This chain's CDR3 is CIILGEHF. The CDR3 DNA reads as TGTATTATCTTGGGGGAGCATTTT. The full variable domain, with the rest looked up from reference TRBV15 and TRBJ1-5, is DAMVIQNPRYQVTQFGKPVTLSCSQTLNHNVMYWYQQKSSQAPKLLFHYYDKDFNNEADTPDNFQSRRPNTSFCFLDIRSPGLGDTAMYLCIILGEHFGDGTRLSIL.

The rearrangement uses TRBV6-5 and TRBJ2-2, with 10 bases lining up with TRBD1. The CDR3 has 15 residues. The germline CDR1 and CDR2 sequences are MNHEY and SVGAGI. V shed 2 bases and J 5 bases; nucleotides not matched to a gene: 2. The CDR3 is CASSYRTGGTGELFF. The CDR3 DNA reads TGTGCCAGCAGTTACCGGACAGGGGGGACCGGGGAGCTGTTTTTT.

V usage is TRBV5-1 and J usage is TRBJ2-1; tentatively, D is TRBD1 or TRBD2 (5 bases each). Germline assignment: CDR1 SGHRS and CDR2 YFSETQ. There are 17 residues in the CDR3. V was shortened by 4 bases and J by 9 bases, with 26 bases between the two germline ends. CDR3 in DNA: TGCGCCAGCAGCCCAACGGGGCAGCTTTTATCGCTCGGTGAGCAGTTCTTC. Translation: CASSPTGQLLSLGEQFF.

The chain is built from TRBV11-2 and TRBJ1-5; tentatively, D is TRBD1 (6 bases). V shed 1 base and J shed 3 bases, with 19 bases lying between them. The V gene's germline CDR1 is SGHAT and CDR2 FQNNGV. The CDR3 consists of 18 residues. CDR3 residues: CASSLGFAGARNNQPQHF. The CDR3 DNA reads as TGTGCCAGCAGCTTAGGGTTCGCAGGGGCGCGAAACAATCAGCCCCAGCATTTT.

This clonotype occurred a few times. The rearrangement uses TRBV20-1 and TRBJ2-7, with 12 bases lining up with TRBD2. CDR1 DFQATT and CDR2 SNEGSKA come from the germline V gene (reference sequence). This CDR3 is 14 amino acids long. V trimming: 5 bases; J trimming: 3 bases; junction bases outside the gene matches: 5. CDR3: CSAALLAGGYEQYF. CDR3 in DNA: TGCAGTGCTGCCCTACTAGCGGGAGGCTACGAGCAGTACTTC.

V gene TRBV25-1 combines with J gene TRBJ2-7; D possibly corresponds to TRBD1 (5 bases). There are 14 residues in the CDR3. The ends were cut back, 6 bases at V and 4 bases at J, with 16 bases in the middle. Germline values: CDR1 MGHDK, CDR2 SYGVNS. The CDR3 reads CASSHPGRAYEQYF. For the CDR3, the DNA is TGTGCCAGCAGCCACCCGGGCAGGGCTTACGAGCAGTACTTC.

The CDR3 reads CASSRGQPYYEQYF. CDR3 DNA: TGTGCCAGCAGTCGGGGACAGCCTTACTACGAGCAGTACTTC. The J gene is TRBJ2-7, the V gene TRBV6-1; 7 nucleotides agree with TRBD1. Germline V lookup: CDR1 MNHNS, CDR2 SASEGT. CDR3 length equals 14 residues. The ends lost 5 bases at V and 3 bases at J; junction bases unmatched: 7.